The present T cell receptor beta chain was sequenced within a study of type 1 regulatory T cells. As for the study in general: This in vitro CD4 product, T-allo10, is enriched for Tr1 cells and alloantigen-specific.

The graft donor-derived T-allo10 cells reportedly recognize host alloantigens, are anergic, and suppress alloantigen-specifically. Comments on this clonotype: Its antigen is currently unknown.

TCRdb fed the reads into MiXCR, producing one record per CDR3 protein. Counted here are approximately 72,000 distinct CDR3 sequences, nearly 65% occurring once; the ten biggest clones make up less than 8.5%. The source material was cultured T cells, either the whole culture or a sorted T cell fraction (not recorded which). Subset defined: Tr1-enriched cell product generated in vitro against host alloantigens. The sequence was collected from a human donor in good health.

The CDR3 region is CSAPRGQGREAFF. DNA for the CDR3: TGCAGTGCTCCCAGAGGACAGGGCCGTGAAGCTTTCTTT. The chain carries TRBV20-1 and TRBJ1-1, with 8 positions matching TRBD1. V dropped 5 bases and J dropped 7; count of bases not matched to a gene: 9. Germline CDR1 DFQATT, CDR2 SNEGSKA (reference sequence). The CDR3 consists of 13 residues.